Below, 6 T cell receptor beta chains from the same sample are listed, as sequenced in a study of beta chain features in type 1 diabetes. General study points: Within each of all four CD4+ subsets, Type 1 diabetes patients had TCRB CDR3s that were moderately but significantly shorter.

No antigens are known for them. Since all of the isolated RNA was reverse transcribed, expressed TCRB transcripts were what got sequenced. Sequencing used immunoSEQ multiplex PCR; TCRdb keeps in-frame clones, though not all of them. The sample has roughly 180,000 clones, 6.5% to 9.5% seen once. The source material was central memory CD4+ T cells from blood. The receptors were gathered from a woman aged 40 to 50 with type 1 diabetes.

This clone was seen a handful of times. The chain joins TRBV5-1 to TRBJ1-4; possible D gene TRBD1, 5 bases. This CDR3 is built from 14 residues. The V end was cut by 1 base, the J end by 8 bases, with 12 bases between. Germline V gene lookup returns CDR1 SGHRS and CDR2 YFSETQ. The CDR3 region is CASSLNGAEEKLFF. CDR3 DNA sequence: TGCGCCAGCAGCTTGAATGGGGCAGAAGAAAAACTGTTTTTT.

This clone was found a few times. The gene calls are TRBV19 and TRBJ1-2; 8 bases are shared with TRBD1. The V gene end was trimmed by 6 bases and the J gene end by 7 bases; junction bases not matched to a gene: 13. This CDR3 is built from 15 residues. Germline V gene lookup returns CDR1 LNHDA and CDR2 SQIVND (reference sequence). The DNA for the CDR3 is TGTGCCAGTAGGAGGGACGCCGGGACAGGTACTGGCTACACCTTC. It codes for CASRRDAGTGTGYTF.

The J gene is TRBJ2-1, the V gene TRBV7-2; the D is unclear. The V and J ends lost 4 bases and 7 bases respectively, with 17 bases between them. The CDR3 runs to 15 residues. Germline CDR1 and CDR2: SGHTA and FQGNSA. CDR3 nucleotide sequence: TGTGCCAGCAGCTCGCGGAGCCCAACGAGAAATGAGCAGTTCTTC. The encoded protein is CASSSRSPTRNEQFF.

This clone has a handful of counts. CDR3 sequence reads: CAWSVRVLGNEKLFF. Here the CDR3 DNA reads TGTGCCTGGAGTGTCAGGGTACTGGGGAATGAAAAACTGTTTTTT. J is TRBJ1-4 and V is TRBV30; D might be TRBD1 (5 bases). The CDR3 contains 15 residues. Germline CDR1 and CDR2: GTSNPN and SVGIG (reference sequence). Trimming shortened V by 0 bases and J by 5 bases, and 13 bases separated the two germline ends.

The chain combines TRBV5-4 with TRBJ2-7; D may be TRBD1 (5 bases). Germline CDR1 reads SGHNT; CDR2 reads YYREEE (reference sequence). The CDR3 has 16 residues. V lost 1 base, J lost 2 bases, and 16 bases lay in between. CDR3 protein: CASSLWGLGIAYEQYF. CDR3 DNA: TGTGCCAGCAGCTTGTGGGGCCTGGGGATCGCCTACGAGCAGTACTTC.

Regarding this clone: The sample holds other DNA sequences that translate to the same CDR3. The CDR3 coding sequence is TGTGCCAGCTCTCCTCCGGGACTAGCGGGGTTCAACAATGAGCAGTTCTTC. This encodes CASSPPGLAGFNNEQFF. The chain combines TRBV18 with TRBJ2-1; 13 bases align to TRBD2. The junction had 10 bases not matched to a gene; V was cut back by 6 bases and J by 5 bases. This CDR3 spans 17 amino acids. Germline values: CDR1 KGHSH, CDR2 LQKENI. The variable domain in full, completed from reference TRBV18 and TRBJ2-1, reads NAGVMQNPRHLVRRRGQEARLRCSPMKGHSHVYWYRQLPEEGLKFMVYLQKENIIDESGMPKERFSAEFPKEGPSILRIQQVVRGDSAAYFCASSPPGLAGFNNEQFFGPGTRLTVL.